This is a list of T cell receptor beta chains from one sample in a study of T cells in Graves' hyperthyroidism and ophthalmopathy. MiXCR, applied by TCRdb to the multiplex PCR reads, yields one record per CDR3 protein. The sample has approximately 570,000 distinct CDR3 sequences, around 20% seen once; the top ten hold roughly 44%. The sample consisted of blood. These receptors came from a man in his forties or fifties with Graves' ophthalmopathy. Each CDR3 is given with its conserved first and last residue. Fields, in order: clone size, D gene, V gene, J gene, CDR3 DNA, CDR3 protein. A D gene is named only where the DNA matches it firmly. The listing skips clone size in some rows; elsewhere it reads once, few, many or a size class.

few	NA	TRBV7-2	TRBJ2-3	TGTGCCAGCAGCTTACAGGGGACAAAAAATACGCAGTATTTT	CASSLQGTKNTQYF
NA	NA	TRBV12-5	TRBJ1-5	TGTGCTAGTGGTTCCGACGACAGTTTCGAGCCCCAGCATTTT	CASGSDDSFEPQHF
many	NA	TRBV28	TRBJ2-7	TGTGCCAGCAGTTTCATTGGGATCTACGAGCAGTACTTC	CASSFIGIYEQYF
NA	TRBD2	TRBV27	TRBJ2-1	TGTGCCAGCAGTTTATATCGGACTAGCGGGAGAGGGCATGAGCAGTTCTTC	CASSLYRTSGRGHEQFF
many	TRBD2	TRBV6-1	TRBJ2-5	TGTGCCAGCAGTCCTCTAACTAGCGCAGAGACCCAGTACTTC	CASSPLTSAETQYF
many	TRBD1	TRBV12-3/TRBV12-4	TRBJ2-7	TGTGCCAGCAGTCCCCGGACAGGGGGATCCTCCTACGAGCAGTACTTC	CASSPRTGGSSYEQYF
NA	NA	TRBV9	TRBJ1-6	TGTGCCAGCAGCGTCTCCTCGGGGGGTAATTCACCCCTCCACTTT	CASSVSSGGNSPLHF
many	TRBD1	TRBV28	TRBJ2-7	TGTGCCACCCAGGGGGACAGACATAATACTCAAACCTACGAGCAGTACTTC	CATQGDRHNTQTYEQYF
few	NA	TRBV10-1	TRBJ1-3	TGCGCCAGCTCGTCCGTGGGCTCTGGAAACACCATATATTTT	CASSSVGSGNTIYF
few	NA	TRBV27	TRBJ1-1	TGTGCCACTCGAGGGGGGAATGAAGCTTTCTTT	CATRGGNEAFF
NA	NA	TRBV4-1	TRBJ2-7	TGCGCCAGCAGCCAAGATTTAGTGGCCCGGGGTAACGAGCAGTACTTC	CASSQDLVARGNEQYF
many	NA	TRBV12-3/TRBV12-4	TRBJ1-1	TGTGCCAGCAGTTTTGACAGGATGAACACTGAAGCTTTCTTT	CASSFDRMNTEAFF
NA	TRBD1	TRBV5-8	TRBJ2-3	TGTGCCAGCAGCCTGTTCGGGACAGGGCTAGATACGCAGTATTTT	CASSLFGTGLDTQYF
NA	NA	TRBV14	TRBJ2-7	TGTGCCAGCAGCCAGAGATTTCTGGGCTTGTACGAGCAGTACTTC	CASSQRFLGLYEQYF
many	NA	TRBV28	TRBJ2-3	TGTGCCAGCAGTCCGGGACACGGCCCCACAGATACGCAGTATTTT	CASSPGHGPTDTQYF
few	TRBD2	TRBV5-1	TRBJ2-7	TGCGCCAGCAGCTTGGAGGCGGGGGGGCGCAACGAGCAGTACTTC	CASSLEAGGRNEQYF
many	NA	TRBV5-1	TRBJ2-6	TGCGCCAGCAGCTCAGGATACTCTGGGGCCAACGTCCTGACTTTC	CASSSGYSGANVLTF
once	TRBD2	TRBV29-1	TRBJ2-3	TGCAGCGTTGTCTTAGCGGGGCGTAGCACAGATACGCAGTATTTT	CSVVLAGRSTDTQYF
NA	TRBD2	TRBV11-2	TRBJ2-1	TGTGCCAGCAGCTTATCTAGCGGGAGAGGGCATGAGCAGTTCTTC	CASSLSSGRGHEQFF
NA	NA	TRBV20-1	TRBJ1-6	TGCAGTGCTAGAGTGGACACTAATTCACCCCTCCACTTT	CSARVDTNSPLHF
NA	NA	TRBV6-2/TRBV6-3	TRBJ1-2	TGTGCCAGCAGAAGGGCCGGATTATACGGCTACACCTTC	CASRRAGLYGYTF
NA	NA	TRBV20-1	TRBJ2-1	TGCAGTGCTGGGGAGGGGGCTGATGAGCAGTTCTTC	CSAGEGADEQFF